This T cell receptor (beta chain) is from a study of shared clonotypes between healthy human individuals. Between the trimmed V and J ends, which lost 5 bases and 2 bases, there was a span of 12 bases. Germline V gives CDR1 MDHEN, CDR2 SYDVKM. The CDR3 has 14 amino acids. Data came from immunoSEQ multiplex PCR; TCRdb stores just in-frame clones and leaves some out. The sample shows approximately 2.4 million clones, more than 90% of them seen only once. Sequenced input: naive CD4+ T cells sorted from blood. Subset denoted: CD45RA+ positively selected. The clonotype comes from a man aged 18 to 30 in good health. The chain couples TRBV28 to TRBJ1-2, with D tentatively TRBD1 (6 bases). CDR3 sequence (DNA): TGTGCCAGCAGTCAGCCCGGGACAAACTATGGCTACACCTTC. Translated, it gives CASSQPGTNYGYTF.